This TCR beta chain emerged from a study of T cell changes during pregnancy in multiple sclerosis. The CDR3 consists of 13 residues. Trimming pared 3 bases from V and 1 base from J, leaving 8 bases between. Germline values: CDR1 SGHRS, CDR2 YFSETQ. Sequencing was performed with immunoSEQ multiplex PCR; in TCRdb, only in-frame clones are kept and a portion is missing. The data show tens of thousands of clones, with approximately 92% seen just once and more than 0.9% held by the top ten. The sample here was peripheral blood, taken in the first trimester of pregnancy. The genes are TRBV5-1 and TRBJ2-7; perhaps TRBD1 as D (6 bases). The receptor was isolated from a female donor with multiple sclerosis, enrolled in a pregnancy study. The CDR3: CASSSGQSYEQYF. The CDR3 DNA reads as TGCGCCAGCAGCTCAGGACAGTCCTACGAGCAGTACTTC. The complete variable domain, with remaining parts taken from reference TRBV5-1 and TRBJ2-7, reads KAGVTQTPRYLIKTRGQQVTLSCSPISGHRSVSWYQQTPGQGLQFLFEYFSETQRNKGNFPGRFSGRQFSNSRSEMNVSTLELGDSALYLCASSSGQSYEQYFGPGTRLTVT.